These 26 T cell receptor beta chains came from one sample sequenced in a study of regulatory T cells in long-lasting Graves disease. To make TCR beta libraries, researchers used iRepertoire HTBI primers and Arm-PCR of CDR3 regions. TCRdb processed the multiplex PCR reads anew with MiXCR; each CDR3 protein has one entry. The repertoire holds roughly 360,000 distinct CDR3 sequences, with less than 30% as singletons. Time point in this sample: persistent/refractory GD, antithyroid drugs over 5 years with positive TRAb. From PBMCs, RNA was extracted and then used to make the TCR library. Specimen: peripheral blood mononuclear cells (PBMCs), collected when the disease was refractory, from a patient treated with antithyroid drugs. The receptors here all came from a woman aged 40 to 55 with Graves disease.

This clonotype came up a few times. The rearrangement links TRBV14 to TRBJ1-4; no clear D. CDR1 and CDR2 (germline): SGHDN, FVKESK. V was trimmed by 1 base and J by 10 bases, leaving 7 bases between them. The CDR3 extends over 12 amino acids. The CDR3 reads CASSQVEGKLFF. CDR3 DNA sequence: TGTGCCAGCAGCCAAGTAGAAGGAAAACTGTTTTTT.

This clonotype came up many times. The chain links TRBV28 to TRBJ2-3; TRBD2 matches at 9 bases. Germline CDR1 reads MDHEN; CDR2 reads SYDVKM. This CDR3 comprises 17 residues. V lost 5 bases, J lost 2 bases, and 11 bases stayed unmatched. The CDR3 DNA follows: TGTGCCAGCAGTCTGCACCGACTAGCGGACTACACAGATACGCAGTATTTT. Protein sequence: CASSLHRLADYTDTQYF.

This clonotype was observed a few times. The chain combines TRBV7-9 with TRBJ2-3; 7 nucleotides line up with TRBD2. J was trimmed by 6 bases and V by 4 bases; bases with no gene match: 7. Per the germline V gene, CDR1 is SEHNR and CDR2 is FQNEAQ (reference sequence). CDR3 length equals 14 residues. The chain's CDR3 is CASSSLAGEDTQYF. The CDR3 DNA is TGTGCCAGCAGCTCCCTCGCGGGAGAGGATACGCAGTATTTT.

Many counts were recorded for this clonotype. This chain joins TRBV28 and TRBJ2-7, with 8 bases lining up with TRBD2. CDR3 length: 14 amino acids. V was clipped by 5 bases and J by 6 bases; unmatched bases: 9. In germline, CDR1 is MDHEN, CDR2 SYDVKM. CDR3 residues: CASSPAGVVSEQYF. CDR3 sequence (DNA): TGTGCCAGCAGTCCAGCGGGAGTTGTTTCCGAGCAGTACTTC.

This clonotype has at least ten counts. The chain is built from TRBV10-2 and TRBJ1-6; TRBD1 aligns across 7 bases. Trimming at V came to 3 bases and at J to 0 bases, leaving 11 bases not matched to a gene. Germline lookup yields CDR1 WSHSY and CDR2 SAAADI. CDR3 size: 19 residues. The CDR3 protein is CASSEGGDRLSSYNSPLHF. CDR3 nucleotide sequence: TGCGCCAGCAGTGAAGGAGGGGACAGACTGAGCTCCTATAATTCACCCCTCCACTTT.

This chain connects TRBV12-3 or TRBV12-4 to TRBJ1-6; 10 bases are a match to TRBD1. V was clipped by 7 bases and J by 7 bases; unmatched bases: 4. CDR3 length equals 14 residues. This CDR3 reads CASTWTGGNSPLHF. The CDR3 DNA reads TGTGCCAGCACCTGGACAGGGGGGAATTCACCCCTCCACTTT.

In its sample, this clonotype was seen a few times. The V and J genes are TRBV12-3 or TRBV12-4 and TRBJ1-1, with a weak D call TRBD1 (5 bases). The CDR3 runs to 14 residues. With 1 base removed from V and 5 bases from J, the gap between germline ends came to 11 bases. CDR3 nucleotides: TGTGCCAGCAGTTTAGTAGGGGCTGGAACTGAAGCTTTCTTT. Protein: CASSLVGAGTEAFF.

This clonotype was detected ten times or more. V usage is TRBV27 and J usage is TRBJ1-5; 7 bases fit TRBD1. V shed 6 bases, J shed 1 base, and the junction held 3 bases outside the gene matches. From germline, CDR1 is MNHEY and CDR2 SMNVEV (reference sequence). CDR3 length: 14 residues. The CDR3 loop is CASSKGASNQPQHF. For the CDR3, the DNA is TGTGCCAGCAGCAAGGGGGCGAGCAATCAGCCCCAGCATTTT.

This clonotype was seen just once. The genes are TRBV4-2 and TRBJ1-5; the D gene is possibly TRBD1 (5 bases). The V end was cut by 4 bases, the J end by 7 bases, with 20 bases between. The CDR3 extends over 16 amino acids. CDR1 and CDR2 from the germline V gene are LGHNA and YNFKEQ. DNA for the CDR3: TGTGCCAGCAGCCCAACCCTCGACAGTAGGGGCCAGCCCCAGCATTTT. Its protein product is CASSPTLDSRGQPQHF.

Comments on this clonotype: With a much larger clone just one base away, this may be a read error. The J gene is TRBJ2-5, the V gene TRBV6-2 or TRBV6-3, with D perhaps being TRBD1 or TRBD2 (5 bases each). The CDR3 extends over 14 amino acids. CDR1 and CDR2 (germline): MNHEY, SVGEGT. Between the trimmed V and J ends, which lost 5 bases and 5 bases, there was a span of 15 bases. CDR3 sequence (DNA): TGTGCCAGCAGTACACTAGTGGGGGAGGAGACCCAGTACTTC. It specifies CASSTLVGEETQYF.

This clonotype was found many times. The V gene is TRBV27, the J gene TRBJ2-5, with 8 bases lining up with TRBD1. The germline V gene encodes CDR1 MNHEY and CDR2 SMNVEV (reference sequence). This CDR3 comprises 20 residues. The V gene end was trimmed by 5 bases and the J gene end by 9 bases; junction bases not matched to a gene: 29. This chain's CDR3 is CASSRTGTGFVSSDRWAQYF. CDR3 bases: TGTGCCAGCAGTCGAACCGGGACAGGTTTTGTCTCGTCCGACAGATGGGCCCAGTACTTC.

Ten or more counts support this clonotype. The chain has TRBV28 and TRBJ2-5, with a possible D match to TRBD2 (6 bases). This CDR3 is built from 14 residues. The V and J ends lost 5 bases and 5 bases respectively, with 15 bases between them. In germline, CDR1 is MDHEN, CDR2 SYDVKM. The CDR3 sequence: CASSPLGGTETQYF. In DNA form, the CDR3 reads TGTGCCAGCAGTCCCTTAGGAGGGACGGAGACCCAGTACTTC.

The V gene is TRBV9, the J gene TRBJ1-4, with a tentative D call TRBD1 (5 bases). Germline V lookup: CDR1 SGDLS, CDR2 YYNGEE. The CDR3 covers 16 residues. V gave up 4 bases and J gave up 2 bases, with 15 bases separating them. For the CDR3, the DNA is TGTGCCAGCAGCCCCCTTGAGGGGCGGACTAATGAAAAACTGTTTTTT. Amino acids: CASSPLEGRTNEKLFF.

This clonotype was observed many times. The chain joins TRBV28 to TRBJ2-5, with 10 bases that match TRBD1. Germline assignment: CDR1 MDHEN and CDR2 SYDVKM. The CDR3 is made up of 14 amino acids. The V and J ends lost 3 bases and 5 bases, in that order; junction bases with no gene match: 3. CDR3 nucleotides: TGTGCCAGCAGTTTGCCGGACAGGGGGGAGACCCAGTACTTC. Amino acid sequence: CASSLPDRGETQYF.

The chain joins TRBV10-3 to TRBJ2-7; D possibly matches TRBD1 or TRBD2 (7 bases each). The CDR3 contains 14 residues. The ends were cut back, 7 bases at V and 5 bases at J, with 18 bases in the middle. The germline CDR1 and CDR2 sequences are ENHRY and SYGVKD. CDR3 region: CAIKEQGSGDEQYF. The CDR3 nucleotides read TGTGCCATCAAAGAACAGGGGAGCGGGGACGAGCAGTACTTC.

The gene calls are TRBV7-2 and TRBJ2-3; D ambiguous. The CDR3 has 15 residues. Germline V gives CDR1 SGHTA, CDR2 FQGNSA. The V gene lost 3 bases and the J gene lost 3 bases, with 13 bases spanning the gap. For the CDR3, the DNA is TGTGCCAGCAGCTTTCGGCATCGCGTGACAGATACGCAGTATTTT. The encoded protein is CASSFRHRVTDTQYF.

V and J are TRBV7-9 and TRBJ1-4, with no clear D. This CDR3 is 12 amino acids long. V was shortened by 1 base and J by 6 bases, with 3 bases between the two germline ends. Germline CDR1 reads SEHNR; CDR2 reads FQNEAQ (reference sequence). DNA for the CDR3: TGTGCCAGCAGCTTAGAGCATGAAAAACTGTTTTTT. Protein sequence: CASSLEHEKLFF.

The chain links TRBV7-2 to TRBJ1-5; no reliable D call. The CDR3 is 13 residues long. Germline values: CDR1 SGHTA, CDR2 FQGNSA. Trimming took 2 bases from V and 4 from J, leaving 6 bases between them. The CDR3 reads CASSLFANQPQHF. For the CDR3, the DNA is TGTGCCAGCAGCTTATTCGCTAATCAGCCCCAGCATTTT. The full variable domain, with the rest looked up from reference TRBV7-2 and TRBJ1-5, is GAGVSQSPSNKVTEKGKDVELRCDPISGHTALYWYRQSLGQGLEFLIYFQGNSAPDKSGLPSDRFSAERTGGSVSTLTIQRTQQEDSAVYLCASSLFANQPQHFGDGTRLSIL.

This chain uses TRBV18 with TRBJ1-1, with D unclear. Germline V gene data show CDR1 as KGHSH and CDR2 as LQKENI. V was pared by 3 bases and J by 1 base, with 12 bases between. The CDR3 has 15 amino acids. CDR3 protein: CASSPTREENTEAFF. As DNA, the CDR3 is TGTGCCAGCTCACCGACTAGAGAGGAGAACACTGAAGCTTTCTTT.

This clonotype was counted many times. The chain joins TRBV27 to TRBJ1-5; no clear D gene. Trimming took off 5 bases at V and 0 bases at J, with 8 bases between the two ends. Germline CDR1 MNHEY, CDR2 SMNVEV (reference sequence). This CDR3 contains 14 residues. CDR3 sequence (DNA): TGTGCCAGCAGTGCCAGATCTAGCAATCAGCCCCAGCATTTT. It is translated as CASSARSSNQPQHF.

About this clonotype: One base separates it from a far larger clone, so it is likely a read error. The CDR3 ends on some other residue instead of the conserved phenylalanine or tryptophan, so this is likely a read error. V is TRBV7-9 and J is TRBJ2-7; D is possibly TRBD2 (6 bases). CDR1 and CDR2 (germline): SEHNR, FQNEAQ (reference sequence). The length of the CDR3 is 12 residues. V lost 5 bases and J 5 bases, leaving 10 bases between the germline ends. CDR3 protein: CASSPTGDEQYS. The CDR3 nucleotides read TGTGCCAGCAGCCCTACGGGGGACGAGCAGTACTCC.

This CDR3 is CSVLQGSDQPQHF. The CDR3 region has the DNA TGCAGCGTTTTACAGGGGAGCGATCAGCCCCAGCATTTT. The rearrangement uses TRBV29-1 and TRBJ1-5; TRBD1 aligns across 7 bases. Germline V gene sequence: CDR1 SQVTM, CDR2 ANQGSEA. The CDR3 has 13 residues. V lost 5 bases and J lost 5; bases outside the gene matches: 6.

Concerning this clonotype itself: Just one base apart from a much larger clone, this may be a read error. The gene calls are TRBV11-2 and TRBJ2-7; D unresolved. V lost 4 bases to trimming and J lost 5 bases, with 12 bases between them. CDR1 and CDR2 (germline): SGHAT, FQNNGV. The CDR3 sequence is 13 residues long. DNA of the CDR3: TGTGCCAGCAGCTCCAGCGTTGTGAACGAGCAGTACTTC. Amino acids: CASSSSVVNEQYF.

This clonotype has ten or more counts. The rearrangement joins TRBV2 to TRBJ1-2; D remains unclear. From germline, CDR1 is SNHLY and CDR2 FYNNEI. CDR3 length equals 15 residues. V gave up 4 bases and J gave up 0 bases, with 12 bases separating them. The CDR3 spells CASSAVRVSNYGYTF. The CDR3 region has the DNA TGTGCCAGCAGTGCGGTGAGGGTGTCTAACTATGGCTACACCTTC.

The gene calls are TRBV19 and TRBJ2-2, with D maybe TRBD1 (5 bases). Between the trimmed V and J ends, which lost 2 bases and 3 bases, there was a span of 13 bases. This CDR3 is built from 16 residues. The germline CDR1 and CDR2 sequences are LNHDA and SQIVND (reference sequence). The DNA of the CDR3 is TGTGCCAGTAGTATAAGGCCCAGGGCGCACACCGGGGAGCTGTTTTTT. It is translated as CASSIRPRAHTGELFF. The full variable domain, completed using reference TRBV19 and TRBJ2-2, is DGGITQSPKYLFRKEGQNVTLSCEQNLNHDAMYWYRQDPGQGLRLIYYSQIVNDFQKGDIAEGYSVSREKKESFPLTVTSAQKNPTAFYLCASSIRPRAHTGELFFGEGSRLTVL.

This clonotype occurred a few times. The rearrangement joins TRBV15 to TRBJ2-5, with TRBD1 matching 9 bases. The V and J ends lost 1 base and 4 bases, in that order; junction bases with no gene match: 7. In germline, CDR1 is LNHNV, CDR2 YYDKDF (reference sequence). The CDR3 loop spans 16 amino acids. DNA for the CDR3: TGTGCCACCAGCAGAGGCTCCTTACAGGGGGCAGAGACCCAGTACTTC. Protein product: CATSRGSLQGAETQYF.